This TCR beta chain originates from a study of T cell changes during pregnancy in multiple sclerosis (dated by TCRdb to 2018 to 2020). A note on the overall study: The study examined how the T cell repertoire changed over the course of pregnancy in women with multiple sclerosis.

Library construction relied on the immunoSEQ multiplex PCR assay. The immuneACCESS repertoire file appears here via TCRdb, limited to in-frame rearrangements. These files lack a portion of the clones; in checked studies, under half of the deficit traces to unresolved V genes, and the cause of the others is not known. The sample table holds about 61,000 clones, of which about 87% were seen once. 0.89% of the sample rests with the top ten. As to this clone: No antigen is known for it. No much larger clonotype is one base removed from it; base qualities were not supplied. Other DNA variants within this sample encode the same CDR3.

The TCR comes from a female donor in good health, enrolled as a control in a pregnancy study. This specimen was peripheral blood, taken in the first trimester of pregnancy.

The sequence in DNA is TGTGCCAGCAGCGTAGCGAGGAACACTGAAGCTTTCTTT. This translates into CASSVARNTEAFF. The chain links TRBV9 with TRBJ1-1; the D gene is unclear. A distance of 4 bases separates the germline ends of V and J, which lose 0 bases and 1 base respectively. The CDR3 measures 13 amino acids from cysteine to phenylalanine. Only the CDR3 DNA stays, 39 bases, in frame from base 1. The germline V gene supplies CDR1 SGDLS and CDR2 YYNGEE.